The source of this T cell receptor beta chain is a study of cytomegalovirus exposure and HLA in healthy donors. Study-level results: The productive fraction for most TCR beta V segments was about 90% or about 30% in an earlier analysis. Some V segments, including TRBV6-2 and TRBV6-3, were excluded as indistinguishable.

Concerning this clone: The target antigen is unknown.

60 Vbeta and 13 Jbeta primers were used in PCR. Per the study methods: Later, 80 million or so unique TCR beta chains were counted in an analysis, and approximately 10 million of them were shared. Measured with immunoSEQ multiplex PCR; TCRdb has only the in-frame clones, and not every one. V and J calls and clone size come straight from that table; D and trimming were deduced from the DNA. Counted here are 100,000 to 150,000 clones, under 80% occurring once; the ten biggest clones make up less than 15%. The germline V gene encodes CDR1 GTSNPN and CDR2 SVGIG (reference sequence). V was trimmed by 3 bases and J by 10 bases, leaving 18 bases between them. This CDR3 region has 14 residues.

This clonotype originated in a woman in her fifties or sixties in good health and CMV-seropositive. The specimen was PBMCs. This chain connects TRBV30 to TRBJ2-2, with D possibly TRBD1 on 6 matching bases. CDR3 residues: CAWRNRARAPELFF. The DNA of the CDR3 is TGTGCCTGGAGAAACAGGGCCCGAGCACCGGAGCTGTTTTTT.